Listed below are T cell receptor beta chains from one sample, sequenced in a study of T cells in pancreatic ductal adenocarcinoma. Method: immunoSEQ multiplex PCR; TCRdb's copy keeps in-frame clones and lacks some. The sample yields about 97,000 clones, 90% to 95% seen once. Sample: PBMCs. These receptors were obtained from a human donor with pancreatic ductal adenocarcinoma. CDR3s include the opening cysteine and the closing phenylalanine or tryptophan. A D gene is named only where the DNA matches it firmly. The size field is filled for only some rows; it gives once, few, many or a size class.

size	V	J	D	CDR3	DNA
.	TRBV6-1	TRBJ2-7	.	CASSEFSGDQYEQYF	TGTGCCAGCAGTGAATTTTCAGGGGACCAGTACGAGCAGTACTTC
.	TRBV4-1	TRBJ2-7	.	CASSHSPSVGASYEQYF	TGCGCCAGCAGCCATTCCCCCTCCGTAGGGGCTTCCTACGAGCAGTACTTC
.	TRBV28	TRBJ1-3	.	CASSSGTGNTIYF	TGTGCCAGCAGTTCAGGGACTGGAAACACCATATATTTT
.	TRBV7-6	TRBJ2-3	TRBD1	CASSLTGQGSFDTQYF	TGTGCCAGCAGCTTAACAGGACAGGGGTCCTTCGATACGCAGTATTTT
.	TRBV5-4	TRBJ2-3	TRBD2	CASKPTSGSSADTQYF	TGTGCCAGCAAGCCGACTAGCGGGAGTTCTGCAGATACGCAGTATTTT
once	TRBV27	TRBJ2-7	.	CASSSFSYEQYF	TGTGCCAGCAGTTCCTTCTCCTACGAGCAGTACTTC
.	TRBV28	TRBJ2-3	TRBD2	CATLRLAGGNTQYF	TGTGCCACCCTTCGACTAGCGGGAGGGAATACGCAGTATTTT
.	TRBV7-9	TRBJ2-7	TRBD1	CASSSTGGATYEQYF	TGTGCCAGCAGTTCGACAGGGGGCGCTACCTACGAGCAGTACTTC
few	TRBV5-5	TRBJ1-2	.	CASGQAYGYTF	TGTGCCAGCGGGCAGGCCTATGGCTACACCTTC
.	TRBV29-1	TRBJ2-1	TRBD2	CSVESSGTRNEQFF	TGCAGCGTTGAGTCTAGCGGGACCCGCAATGAGCAGTTCTTC
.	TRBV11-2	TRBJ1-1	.	CASSLGGLLEIAFF	TGTGCCAGCAGCTTGGGGGGTCTTCTGGAAATAGCTTTCTTT
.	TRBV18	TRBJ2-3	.	CASSPEWGLGDTQYF	TGTGCCAGCTCACCGGAGTGGGGCCTGGGGGATACGCAGTATTTT
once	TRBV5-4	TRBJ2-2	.	CASSSRNTGELFF	TGTGCCAGCAGCTCTCGTAACACCGGGGAGCTGTTTTTT
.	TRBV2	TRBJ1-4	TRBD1	CAAGSGTENEKLFF	TGTGCCGCAGGGTCCGGGACAGAAAATGAAAAACTGTTTTTT
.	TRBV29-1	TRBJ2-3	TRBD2	CSVRTSGTDTQYF	TGCAGCGTTCGGACTAGCGGCACAGATACGCAGTATTTT
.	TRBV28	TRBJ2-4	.	CASSSRGTLAKNIQYF	TGTGCCAGCAGTTCCCGGGGGACCCTAGCCAAAAACATTCAGTACTTC
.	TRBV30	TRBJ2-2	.	CAWSVHGTGELFF	TGTGCCTGGAGTGTACACGGGACCGGGGAGCTGTTTTTT
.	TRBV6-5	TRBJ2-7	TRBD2	CASSYSGVAGRDEQYF	TGTGCCAGCAGTTACTCTGGGGTAGCGGGAAGGGACGAGCAGTACTTC
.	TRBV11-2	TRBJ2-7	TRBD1	CASSSGTGPYEQYF	TGTGCCAGCAGTTCCGGGACAGGGCCCTACGAGCAGTACTTC
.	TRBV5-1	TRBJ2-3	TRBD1	CASSSGQTDTQYF	TGCGCCAGCAGCTCGGGACAGACAGATACGCAGTATTTT
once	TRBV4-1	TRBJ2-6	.	CASSQGVQGSGANVLTF	TGCGCCAGCAGCCAAGGAGTCCAGGGCTCTGGGGCCAACGTCCTGACTTTC
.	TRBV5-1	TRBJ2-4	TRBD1	CASTFDGRQGNIQYF	TGCGCCAGCACCTTCGATGGTCGACAGGGAAACATTCAGTACTTC
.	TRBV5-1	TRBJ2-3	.	CASSLLSGRDTQYF	TGCGCCAGCAGCTTGCTCAGCGGACGAGATACGCAGTATTTT
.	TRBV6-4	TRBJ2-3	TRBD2	CASSPGTSGRAWSDTQYF	TGTGCCAGCAGCCCTGGGACTAGCGGGAGGGCCTGGTCAGATACGCAGTATTTT
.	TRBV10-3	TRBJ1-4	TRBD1	CAISAGTGVREKLFF	TGTGCCATCAGTGCTGGGACAGGGGTACGAGAAAAACTGTTTTTT
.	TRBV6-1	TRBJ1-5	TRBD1	CASSEGTGRLSQHF	TGTGCCAGCAGTGAAGGGACAGGGCGATTGTCCCAGCATTTT
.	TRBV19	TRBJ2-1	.	CATSYNEQFF	TGTGCCACCAGTTACAATGAGCAGTTCTTC
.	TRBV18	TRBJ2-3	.	CASSPSSGDTQYF	TGTGCCAGCTCACCGAGTTCCGGGGATACGCAGTATTTT
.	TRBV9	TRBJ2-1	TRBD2	CASSVGVTSGSRSEQFF	TGTGCCAGCAGCGTAGGTGTGACTAGCGGGAGCCGAAGTGAGCAGTTCTTC
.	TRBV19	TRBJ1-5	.	CASSPSNQPQHF	TGTGCCAGTAGTCCCTCCAATCAGCCCCAGCATTTT
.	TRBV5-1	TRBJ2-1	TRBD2	CASSLVVRTGSTSGRASEQFF	TGCGCCAGCAGCTTGGTCGTGCGGACAGGGTCGACTAGCGGGAGGGCCAGCGAGCAGTTCTTC